The clone carrying this T cell receptor beta chain has a count of ten or more. This specimen belongs to a study of regulatory T cells in long-lasting Graves disease. Time point reported: newly diagnosed GD, antithyroid drugs for less than 3 months. Extracted PBMC RNA gave rise to the TCR library. To make TCR beta libraries, researchers used iRepertoire HTBI primers and Arm-PCR of CDR3 regions. Each CDR3 protein is one row after TCRdb ran MiXCR on the multiplex PCR reads. The sample carries roughly 500,000 distinct CDR3 sequences, approximately 12% recorded once. Germline values: CDR1 SGHTA, CDR2 FQGNSA. V lost 5 bases, J lost 8 bases, and 7 bases stayed unmatched. This CDR3 region has 13 residues. The same specimen was also included in a second study, on T cells in Graves' hyperthyroidism and ophthalmopathy. That investigation notes: The TCR CDR3 first-round RT-PCR relied on the HTBI primer set.

The specimen was peripheral blood mononuclear cells (PBMCs), collected at new diagnosis, from a patient treated with antithyroid drugs. The chain recombines TRBV7-2 with TRBJ1-2, with 8 nucleotides matching TRBD1. The receptor was derived from a man aged 25 to 40 with Graves disease. CDR3 loop: CASSLPTGDGYTF. CDR3 DNA: TGTGCCAGCAGCCTGCCGACAGGGGACGGCTACACCTTC.